Below, 8 T cell receptor beta chains from the same sample are listed, as sequenced in a study of STAT3 mutations in large granular lymphocyte leukemia (dated by TCRdb to between 2019 and 2020). Results the study describes overall, beyond this receptor: At least one immunodominant TCRbeta clonotype was present in every T-LGLL patient, and multiple immunodominant subclonotypes appeared in about half of the T-LGLL patients.

Libraries were made using the immunoSEQ multiplex PCR assay. TCRdb mirrors the immuneACCESS table, restricted to in-frame sequences. Some clones are absent from its copies; in checked studies, under half trace to an unresolved V gene, and the reason for the others is unknown. The sample records more than 3,500 clones, more than 55% of which are singletons. The ten top clones hold 35% to 45% of the sample. No antigen has been identified for these receptors. Sequences were obtained from PBMCs. The receptors shown here come from a human donor with T large granular lymphocyte leukemia. Some clones in this sample may be carry-over from other donors' samples.

CDR3 residues: CASSEATGYGYTF. CDR3 sequence (DNA): TGTGCCAGCAGTGAAGCTACAGGTTACGGCTACACCTTC. J is TRBJ1-2 and V is TRBV2, with D perhaps matching TRBD1 (5 bases). V lost 0 bases and J lost 8, with 10 bases in between. The CDR3 totals 13 residues. Per germline, CDR1 SNHLY and CDR2 FYNNEI.

V usage is TRBV6-5 and J usage is TRBJ1-4, with a weak D call TRBD1 (6 bases). Germline V lookup: CDR1 MNHEY, CDR2 SVGAGI. V was shortened by 7 bases and J by 8 bases, with 11 bases between the two germline ends. The CDR3 is 12 residues long. The CDR3 DNA is TGTGCCAGCACGAAGGGGGACGAAAAACTGTTTTTT. The encoded protein is CASTKGDEKLFF.

The chain recombines TRBV5-6 with TRBJ1-2; D gene uncertain. V lost 0 bases, J lost 5 bases, and 11 bases lay in between. CDR3 size: 14 residues. In germline, CDR1 is SGHDT, CDR2 YYEEEE. DNA for the CDR3: TGTGCCAGCAGCTTGGTATACTCCGATTATGGCTACACCTTC. Translation gives CASSLVYSDYGYTF.

Only a few counts were recorded for this clone. This sequence joins TRBV7-9 and TRBJ1-6, with 9 bases fitting TRBD1. J was trimmed by 7 bases and V by 7 bases; bases with no gene match: 14. Germline V gives CDR1 SEHNR, CDR2 FQNEAQ (reference sequence). This CDR3 region has 17 residues. CDR3: CASTLGGTGPENSPLHF. CDR3 nucleotides: TGTGCCAGCACTCTTGGCGGGACAGGGCCTGAAAATTCACCCCTCCACTTT.

This clone was observed a handful of times. CDR3 bases: TGTGCCAGCAGCGTAGACACGAACTACTATGGCTACACCTTC. This gives the protein CASSVDTNYYGYTF. The chain employs TRBV9 and TRBJ1-2; D unresolved. V was pared by 0 bases and J by 3 bases, with 9 bases between. Germline loops: CDR1 SGDLS, CDR2 YYNGEE. This CDR3 spans 14 amino acids.

The gene calls are TRBV30 and TRBJ1-2; D might be TRBD1 (6 bases). The CDR3 spans 13 residues. The germline V gene has CDR1 GTSNPN and CDR2 SVGIG (reference sequence). V was shortened by 2 bases and J by 8 bases, with 15 bases between the two germline ends. This chain's CDR3 is CAWSRGGTSGYTF. The CDR3 coding sequence is TGTGCCTGGAGTAGAGGGGGGACGAGCGGCTACACCTTC.

This clone has more than one count but fewer than ten. V is TRBV29-1 and J is TRBJ1-1; D perhaps matches TRBD1 (6 bases). Germline V lookup: CDR1 SQVTM, CDR2 ANQGSEA. Trimming removed 0 bases at V and 1 base at J, with 12 bases between. The CDR3 length is 15 residues. CDR3 sequence (DNA): TGCAGCGTTGAAGATGTGCCCAGGGGGAACACTGAAGCTTTCTTT. Amino acids: CSVEDVPRGNTEAFF.

The CDR3 sequence: CASSYLRTGGEQYF. CDR3 DNA sequence: TGTGCCAGCAGTTACCTAAGGACAGGGGGCGAGCAGTACTTC. The chain combines TRBV6-5 with TRBJ2-7; TRBD1 aligns across 10 bases. Unmatched junction bases numbered 4, after V lost 2 bases and J lost 6 bases. The CDR3 contains 14 residues. Per the germline V gene, CDR1 is MNHEY and CDR2 is SVGAGI.